The clone carrying this T cell receptor (beta chain) has a handful of counts. Its antigen remains unidentified. TCRdb reprocessed the RT-PCR reads via MiXCR and lists one record per CDR3 protein. The profile shows more than 550,000 distinct CDR3 sequences, 12% of them singletons. This sample is part of a study of response to subunit inactivated influenza vaccine. Study-level points and caveats: Each seasonal influenza vaccination, the authors suggested, recruits few new T cells.

The CDR3 consists of 16 residues. CDR1 and CDR2 (germline): MDHEN, SYDVKM. Losses at the gene ends were 5 bases for V and 1 base for J; bases not matched to a gene: 7. J is TRBJ2-3 and V is TRBV28; 9 nucleotides match TRBD2. The sample in question was PBMCs from blood, obtained on the day of vaccination. The clonotype comes from a man aged 50 to 59 who received an inactivated influenza vaccine. The CDR3 region is CASSLLAGAGTDTQYF. CDR3 bases: TGTGCCAGCAGTCTATTAGCGGGAGCGGGCACAGATACGCAGTATTTT.